These 30 T cell receptor beta chains share one sample of origin, sequenced in a study of CD8 T cells in ankylosing spondylitis (dated 2017 in TCRdb). The receptor library was made with 5' RACE. Sequencing took place on an Illumina HiSeq 2500. Clones were called with MiXCR by TCRdb after fastp trimmed the public reads at Q25, and only in-frame beta chains were retained. Here each entry gathers all rows of one CDR3 protein and keeps the most common genes and DNA. In this sample the table shows about 160,000 distinct CDR3 sequences, roughly 18% of which occur a single time. About 8.3% of the sample is taken by the ten largest. Sequencing was carried out using blood, either unsorted or a sorted T cell fraction (not recorded which). The receptors come from a male donor with ankylosing spondylitis or in good health (not recorded which).

Regarding this clonotype: No conserved phenylalanine or tryptophan is present at the end of the CDR3, so a read error is the likely explanation. The rearrangement links TRBV27 to TRBJ1-6; D not certain. This CDR3 region has 14 residues. CDR1 and CDR2 from the germline V gene are MNHEY and SMNVEV (reference sequence). The V and J ends lost 2 bases and 8 bases respectively, with 10 bases between them. CDR3 sequence (DNA): TGTGCCAGCAGTTTAAGTAGGAGCTATTCACCCCTCCACATT. This codes for CASSLSRSYSPLHI.

The chain is built from TRBV11-2 and TRBJ2-3; the match to TRBD1 covers 7 bases. Germline-derived CDR1 and CDR2 are SGHAT and FQNNGV. V lost 5 bases and J lost 4; bases outside the gene matches: 9. The CDR3 contains 15 residues. Written as DNA, the CDR3 is TGTGCCAGCAGCATAGGGGGCCTTGGGGCAGATACGCAGTATTTT. Translating gives CASSIGGLGADTQYF.

This clonotype has more than one count but fewer than ten. V is TRBV11-2 and J is TRBJ2-6; no reliable D call. The V gene lost 0 bases and the J gene lost 0 bases, with 9 bases spanning the gap. The germline V gene encodes CDR1 SGHAT and CDR2 FQNNGV. This CDR3 is built from 17 residues. The CDR3 DNA is TGTGCCAGCAGCTTAGAAATCCTCTTCTCTGGGGCCAACGTCCTGACTTTC. It encodes CASSLEILFSGANVLTF.

V gene TRBV3-1 combines with J gene TRBJ1-3; 9 bases map to TRBD1. Losses at the gene ends were 4 bases for V and 3 bases for J; bases not matched to a gene: 7. The CDR3 consists of 16 residues. Germline V CDR1 and CDR2: LGHDT, YNNKEL (reference sequence). The CDR3 here is CASSLTHRGLGNTIYF. The CDR3 DNA is TGTGCCAGCAGCCTCACTCACAGGGGGCTTGGAAACACCATATATTTT.

V is TRBV5-5 and J is TRBJ2-3, with TRBD1 as a possible D gene (7 bases). Germline assignment: CDR1 SGHKS and CDR2 YYEKEE (reference sequence). V dropped 4 bases and J dropped 5 bases, with 14 bases sitting between them. This CDR3 has 14 residues. The CDR3 loop reads CASSAEGAGDTQYF. The CDR3 nucleotides read TGTGCCAGCAGCGCGGAGGGGGCCGGAGATACGCAGTATTTT.

This clonotype was seen repeatedly, ten times or more. The rearrangement links TRBV28 to TRBJ1-5, with 7 bases lining up with TRBD1. J lost 10 bases, V lost 6 bases, and 6 bases had no gene match. The CDR3 loop spans 12 amino acids. From germline, CDR1 is MDHEN and CDR2 SYDVKM. For the CDR3, the DNA is TGTGCCAGCAGCTATTACAGGGGACCCCAGCATTTT. The encoded protein is CASSYYRGPQHF.

There are many counts of this clonotype. The chain couples TRBV7-8 to TRBJ1-2, with a weak D call TRBD1 (6 bases). V lost 3 bases and J lost 3, with 11 bases in between. From germline, CDR1 is SGHVS and CDR2 FQNEAQ. This CDR3 spans 14 amino acids. This CDR3 reads CASSFQGRDYGYTF. In DNA form, the CDR3 reads TGTGCCAGCAGCTTCCAGGGGCGTGACTATGGCTACACCTTC. Variable domain in full (rest from reference TRBV7-8 and TRBJ1-2): GAGVSQSPRYKVAKRGQDVALRCDPISGHVSLFWYQQALGQGPEFLTYFQNEAQLDKSGLPSDRFFAERPEGSVSTLKIQRTQQEDSAVYLCASSFQGRDYGYTFGSGTRLTVV.

This clonotype was seen more than once but under ten times. CDR3 region: CASSEQGGTYEQYF. The CDR3, as DNA: TGTGCCAGCAGTGAACAGGGGGGCACCTACGAGCAGTACTTC. The chain employs TRBV7-3 and TRBJ2-7; TRBD1 matches 8 bases. The CDR3 has 14 amino acids. The germline V gene encodes CDR1 SGHTA and CDR2 FQGTGA. V trimming: 6 bases; J trimming: 2 bases; junction bases outside the gene matches: 6.

The chain carries TRBV29-1 and TRBJ2-7, with TRBD1 identical over 9 bases. Germline V gives CDR1 SQVTM, CDR2 ANQGSEA. Trimming took 5 bases from V and 2 from J; bases not matched to a gene: 4. The CDR3 runs 13 residues. This CDR3 reads CSVYRTGAYEQYF. Written as DNA, the CDR3 is TGCAGCGTTTACCGGACAGGGGCCTACGAGCAGTACTTC.

This clonotype appeared a few times. This sequence joins TRBV7-6 and TRBJ2-2, with TRBD2 matching over 9 bases. CDR1 SGHVS and CDR2 FNYEAQ come from the germline V gene. CDR3 length equals 15 residues. The V segment lost 3 bases and the J segment 8 bases; nucleotides outside the gene matches: 7. The CDR3 DNA reads as TGTGCCAGCAGCTTGGCGGCTAGCGGGACGGGGGAGCTGTTTTTT. Its protein is CASSLAASGTGELFF.

The chain has TRBV7-2 and TRBJ2-1; D may be TRBD2 (5 bases). The V end lost 6 bases, the J end lost 3 bases, and 9 bases lay between the germline ends. Germline loops: CDR1 SGHTA, CDR2 FQGNSA. The CDR3 runs 13 residues. The CDR3 nucleotides are TGTGCCAGCAGGGTCGGGGTCTACAATGAGCAGTTCTTC. Translating it yields CASRVGVYNEQFF.

This clonotype was picked up a small number of times. The rearrangement joins TRBV20-1 to TRBJ1-1; TRBD1 is a possible D gene (5 bases). The CDR3 spans 13 residues. V was shortened by 3 bases and J by 7 bases, with 15 bases between the two germline ends. The germline V gene has CDR1 DFQATT and CDR2 SNEGSKA (reference sequence). The CDR3 DNA sequence: TGCAGTGCTAGGCGGGGCGATCGAGGTGAAGCTTTCTTT. Translated: CSARRGDRGEAFF.

This clonotype was observed at least ten times. The V call is TRBV5-1, the J call TRBJ2-4; TRBD2 agrees at 7 bases. CDR1 is SGHRS and CDR2 is YFSETQ in the germline V gene. The CDR3 totals 14 residues. V gave up 0 bases and J gave up 8 bases; unmatched junction bases: 5. The CDR3 region has the DNA TGCGCCAGCAGCTTGGTCGTTCGGGAGGACATTCAGTACTTC. Its translation is CASSLVVREDIQYF. The full variable domain, completed using reference TRBV5-1 and TRBJ2-4, is KAGVTQTPRYLIKTRGQQVTLSCSPISGHRSVSWYQQTPGQGLQFLFEYFSETQRNKGNFPGRFSGRQFSNSRSEMNVSTLELGDSALYLCASSLVVREDIQYFGAGTRLSVL.

The genes are TRBV20-1 and TRBJ2-1; D is ambiguous. The CDR3 loop spans 14 amino acids. V lost 6 bases, J lost 0 bases, and 12 bases lay in between. Germline lookup yields CDR1 DFQATT and CDR2 SNEGSKA (reference sequence). The CDR3 sequence is CSAFPLCSYNEQFF. The CDR3 nucleotides read TGCAGTGCCTTCCCACTGTGCTCCTACAATGAGCAGTTCTTC.

V usage is TRBV10-3 and J usage is TRBJ1-1, with a tentative D call TRBD1 (6 bases). The CDR3 has 14 amino acids. With 6 bases removed from V and 1 base from J, the gap between germline ends came to 12 bases. Germline V gene sequence: CDR1 ENHRY, CDR2 SYGVKD. CDR3 in amino acids: CAIRWDTRNTEAFF. The CDR3 DNA sequence: TGTGCCATCAGGTGGGACACTCGGAACACTGAAGCTTTCTTT.

There are many counts of this clonotype. CDR3 amino acids: CSVETGGFDQPQHF. In DNA form, the CDR3 reads TGCAGCGTTGAGACAGGGGGCTTCGATCAGCCCCAGCATTTT. The genes are TRBV29-1 and TRBJ1-5; TRBD1 matches at 10 bases. Germline values: CDR1 SQVTM, CDR2 ANQGSEA. The ends lost 3 bases at V and 5 bases at J; junction bases unmatched: 4. This CDR3 region has 14 residues.

This clonotype was seen repeatedly, ten times or more. The chain recombines TRBV20-1 with TRBJ1-5; 8 bases fit TRBD1. This CDR3 contains 13 residues. V lost 5 bases to trimming and J lost 6 bases; unmatched junction nucleotides: 6. Germline V gives CDR1 DFQATT, CDR2 SNEGSKA (reference sequence). For the CDR3, the DNA is TGCAGTGCTCGCGCAGGGGGCCGTCAGCCCCAGCATTTT. It encodes CSARAGGRQPQHF.

This clonotype has a count of ten or more. The chain employs TRBV6-5 and TRBJ2-3, with TRBD1 identical over 7 bases. The germline CDR1 and CDR2 sequences are MNHEY and SVGAGI. The ends lost 0 bases at V and 5 bases at J; junction bases unmatched: 5. This CDR3 has 15 residues. The DNA of the CDR3 is TGTGCCAGCAGTTACTCGTGGCAGGGGGTAGATACGCAGTATTTT. Translating gives CASSYSWQGVDTQYF.

There are many counts of this clonotype. The chain has TRBV3-1 and TRBJ2-7; no firm D call. V was clipped by 3 bases and J by 0 bases, with 6 bases between them. The CDR3 length is 13 residues. The germline gives CDR1 LGHDT, CDR2 YNNKEL (reference sequence). The CDR3 spells CASSQGNSYEQYF. DNA of the CDR3: TGTGCCAGCAGCCAGGGCAACTCCTACGAGCAGTACTTC.

This clonotype was detected a few times. The chain combines TRBV5-1 with TRBJ2-1, with 11 bases fitting TRBD2. Trimming at V came to 3 bases and at J to 3 bases, leaving 8 bases not matched to a gene. The CDR3 is 17 residues long. Germline V gene sequence: CDR1 SGHRS, CDR2 YFSETQ. The CDR3 DNA is TGCGCCAGCAGCTCCCTCGGGACTAGCGGTTTCTACAATGAGCAGTTCTTC. It codes for CASSSLGTSGFYNEQFF.

This clonotype was observed many times. This CDR3 is CATSDASGGTDQPQHF. CDR3 nucleotide sequence: TGTGCCACCAGTGACGCGTCGGGCGGGACAGATCAGCCCCAGCATTTT. The chain links TRBV24-1 to TRBJ1-5; 7 bases are shared with TRBD1. From germline, CDR1 is KGHDR and CDR2 SFDVKD. This CDR3 is built from 16 residues. V shed 4 bases, J shed 5 bases, and the junction held 10 bases outside the gene matches.

In its sample, this clonotype was seen many times. This chain connects TRBV20-1 to TRBJ2-5; a possible D gene is TRBD2 (6 bases). The CDR3 runs to 14 residues. Trimming pared 6 bases from V and 3 bases from J, leaving 17 bases between. CDR1 is DFQATT, CDR2 SNEGSKA, per germline (reference sequence). This chain's CDR3 is CSAPQWEAEETQYF. The DNA for the CDR3 is TGCAGTGCACCACAGTGGGAGGCCGAAGAGACCCAGTACTTC.

This clonotype was recorded many times. J is TRBJ2-1 and V is TRBV20-1, with D tentatively TRBD1 or TRBD2 (5 bases each). V was clipped by 0 bases and J by 5 bases, with 14 bases between them. CDR1 is DFQATT and CDR2 is SNEGSKA in the germline V gene (reference sequence). The CDR3 runs to 15 residues. CDR3 loop: CSARDDYRGDNEQFF. The CDR3 nucleotides are TGCAGTGCTAGAGATGATTACCGAGGGGACAATGAGCAGTTCTTC.

CDR3: CSARGQSNEKLFF. The CDR3 nucleotides read TGCAGTGCTAGAGGGCAGTCTAATGAAAAACTGTTTTTT. This chain links TRBV20-1 with TRBJ1-4; D gene unclear. The CDR3 spans 13 residues. The germline V gene encodes CDR1 DFQATT and CDR2 SNEGSKA (reference sequence). V was trimmed by 1 base and J by 3 bases, leaving 6 bases between them.

This clonotype was counted between two and nine times. The gene calls are TRBV7-2 and TRBJ2-3; no clear D. This CDR3 is 15 amino acids long. Germline V lookup: CDR1 SGHTA, CDR2 FQGNSA. The V and J ends lost 5 bases and 4 bases respectively, with 16 bases between them. CDR3 region: CASSAGLVRADTQYF. For the CDR3, the DNA is TGTGCCAGCAGCGCTGGCTTGGTGAGAGCAGATACGCAGTATTTT.

This rearrangement joins TRBV28 to TRBJ2-3; TRBD2 agrees at 7 bases. Looked up from germline, CDR1 is MDHEN and CDR2 is SYDVKM. After removal of 6 bases from V and 6 bases from J, the junction contained 6 bases not matched to a gene. The CDR3 totals 13 residues. Here the CDR3 DNA reads TGTGCCAGCAGAACGGGAGGCGACGATACGCAGTATTTT. This codes for CASRTGGDDTQYF.

In its sample, this clonotype was seen many times. This chain connects TRBV3-1 to TRBJ2-2; maybe TRBD2 (6 bases). Germline V gene sequence: CDR1 LGHDT, CDR2 YNNKEL (reference sequence). The CDR3 totals 17 residues. The V gene lost 0 bases and the J gene lost 3 bases, with 14 bases spanning the gap. The CDR3 nucleotides read TGTGCCAGCAGCCAAGATGTGGGAGGCAGGGACACCGGGGAGCTGTTTTTT. Translated: CASSQDVGGRDTGELFF.

The chain carries TRBV29-1 and TRBJ2-3; 9 bases line up with TRBD1. Germline V lookup: CDR1 SQVTM, CDR2 ANQGSEA. Trimming cost V 6 bases and J 6 bases; bases outside gene matches: 7. The CDR3 sequence is 13 residues long. The chain's CDR3 is CSVTGQGYDTQYF. The CDR3 DNA reads as TGCAGCGTGACTGGACAGGGGTACGATACGCAGTATTTT.

The V gene is TRBV13, the J gene TRBJ2-7; no clear D gene. This CDR3 is built from 13 residues. The germline CDR1 and CDR2 sequences are PRHDT and FYEKMQ (reference sequence). Trimming took 5 bases from V and 9 from J, leaving 17 bases between them. The CDR3: CASSPRLLLWQYF. DNA of the CDR3: TGTGCCAGCAGCCCCCGGCTCCTCCTTTGGCAGTACTTC. The entire variable domain, with the rest obtained from reference TRBV13 and TRBJ2-7, is as follows: AAGVIQSPRHLIKEKRETATLKCYPIPRHDTVYWYQQGPGQDPQFLISFYEKMQSDKGSIPDRFSAQQFSDYHSELNMSSLELGDSALYFCASSPRLLLWQYFGPGTRLTVT.

The sample holds a few counts of this clonotype. The V and J genes are TRBV5-5 and TRBJ1-6; D is possibly TRBD1 (5 bases). The CDR3 is 19 amino acids. CDR1 SGHKS and CDR2 YYEKEE come from the germline V gene (reference sequence). The germline V and J ends were trimmed by 2 bases and 3 bases, with 21 bases remaining between them. The CDR3 is CASSFTWQGVGNYNSPLHF. CDR3 nucleotide sequence: TGTGCCAGCAGCTTTACGTGGCAGGGAGTAGGGAACTATAATTCACCCCTCCACTTT.